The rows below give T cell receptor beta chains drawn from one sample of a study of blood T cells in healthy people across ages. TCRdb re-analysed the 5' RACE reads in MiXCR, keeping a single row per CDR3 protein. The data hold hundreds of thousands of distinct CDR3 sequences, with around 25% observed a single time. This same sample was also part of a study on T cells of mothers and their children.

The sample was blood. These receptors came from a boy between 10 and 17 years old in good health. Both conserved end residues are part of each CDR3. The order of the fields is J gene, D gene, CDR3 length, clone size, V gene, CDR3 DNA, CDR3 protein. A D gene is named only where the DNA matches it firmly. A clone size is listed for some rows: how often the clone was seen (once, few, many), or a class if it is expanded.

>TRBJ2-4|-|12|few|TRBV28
TGTGCCAGCAGTCCCCCCCGGGACATTCAGTACTTC
CASSPPRDIQYF
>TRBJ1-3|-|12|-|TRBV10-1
TGCGCCAGAACAGGAGATGGAAACACCATATATTTT
CARTGDGNTIYF
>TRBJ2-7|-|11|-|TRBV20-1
TGCAGTGCTAGATTGCTTTCCGAGCAGTACTTC
CSARLLSEQYF
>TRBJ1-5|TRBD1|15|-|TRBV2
TGTGCCAGCAAAGGACAGGGATATAGCAATCAGCCCCAGCATTTT
CASKGQGYSNQPQHF
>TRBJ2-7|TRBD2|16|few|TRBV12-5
TGTGCTAGTGGTTCCTCGACTAGCGGGGGGGACTACGAGCAGTACTTC
CASGSSTSGGDYEQYF
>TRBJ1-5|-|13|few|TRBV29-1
TGCAGCGCCGCACGGGGGATCGGTCAGCCCCAGCATTTT
CSAARGIGQPQHF
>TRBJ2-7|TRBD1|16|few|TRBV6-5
TGTGCCAGCAGTCCACTCGCCGGGACAGGGGGCCTCGAGCAGTACTTC
CASSPLAGTGGLEQYF
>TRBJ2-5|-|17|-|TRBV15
TGTGCCACCAGCAGAGGTCGGGGCGCCAACCTCCGGGAGACCCAGTACTTC
CATSRGRGANLRETQYF
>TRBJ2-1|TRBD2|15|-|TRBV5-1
TGCGCCAGCAGCTTGGCAGGGGCTAGCGGGCATGAACAGTTCTTC
CASSLAGASGHEQFF
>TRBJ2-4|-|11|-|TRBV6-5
TGTGCCAGCAGTTTCCGGGCCATTCAGTACTTC
CASSFRAIQYF
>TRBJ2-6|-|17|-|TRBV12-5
TGTGCTAGTGGCCGGACAGGGAGGGACTCTGGGGCCAACGTCCTGACTTTC
CASGRTGRDSGANVLTF
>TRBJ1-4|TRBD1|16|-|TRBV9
TGTGCCAGCGCGGGACAGGGGGCCGGGACTAATGAAAAACTGTTTTTT
CASAGQGAGTNEKLFF
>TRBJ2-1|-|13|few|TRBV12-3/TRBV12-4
TGTGCCAGCAGTTCGACTGGTAACAATGAGCAGTTCTTC
CASSSTGNNEQFF
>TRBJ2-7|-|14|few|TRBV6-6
TGTGCCAGCAGTTACTCGAGTAGGTCCTACGAGCAGTACTTC
CASSYSSRSYEQYF
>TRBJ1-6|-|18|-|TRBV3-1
TGTGCCAGCAGCCAAGACGGTCTGGCAAGCTCCTATAATTCACCCCTCCACTTT
CASSQDGLASSYNSPLHF
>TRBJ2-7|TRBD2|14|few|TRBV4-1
TGCGCCAGCAGCCAAGGAGAAGGGGAGGGAGAGCAGTACTTC
CASSQGEGEGEQYF
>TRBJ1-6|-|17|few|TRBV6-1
TGTGCCAGCAGTGACCGGGACGTTAGCTCCTATAATTCACCCCTCCACTTT
CASSDRDVSSYNSPLHF
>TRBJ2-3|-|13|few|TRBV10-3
TGTGCCATCGGGTTTCGGGACACAGATACGCAGTATTTT
CAIGFRDTDTQYF
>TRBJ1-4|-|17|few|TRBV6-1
TGTGCCAGCAGCCCGGGACTCGGGGGTGCAACTAATGAAAAACTGTTTTTT
CASSPGLGGATNEKLFF
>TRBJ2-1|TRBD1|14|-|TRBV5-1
TGCGCCAGCAGCTCCGGGACAGGGAGCAATGAGCAGTTCTTC
CASSSGTGSNEQFF
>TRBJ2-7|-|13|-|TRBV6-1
TGTGCCAGTTGCCTCTCCAGTTCCTACGAGCAGTACTTC
CASCLSSSYEQYF
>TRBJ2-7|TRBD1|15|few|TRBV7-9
TGTGCCAGCAGCCTTGGGCAGGGGGTATCGGGCGAGCAGTACTTC
CASSLGQGVSGEQYF
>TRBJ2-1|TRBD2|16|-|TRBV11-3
TGTGCCAGCAGCTTTTTCGGGCGGGGGGCCTACAATGAGCAGTTCTTC
CASSFFGRGAYNEQFF
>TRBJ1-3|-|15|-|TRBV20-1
TGCAGTGCTAGCAACAGGGTAGATTCTGGAAACACCATATATTTT
CSASNRVDSGNTIYF
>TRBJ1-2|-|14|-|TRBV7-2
TGTGCCAGCAGCTTAGGTCAACCAGGGCATGGCTACACCTTC
CASSLGQPGHGYTF
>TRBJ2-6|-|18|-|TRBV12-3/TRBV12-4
TGTGCCAGCAGTTTACTCAGGGAGCCCATCTCTGGGGCCAACGTCCTGACTTTC
CASSLLREPISGANVLTF
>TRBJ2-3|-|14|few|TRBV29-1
TGCAGCGTTGAAAACCCTAGCGCCCGGGATACGCAGTATTTT
CSVENPSARDTQYF
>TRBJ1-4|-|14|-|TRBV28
TGTGCCAGTATAGGAACGGGGGGTAATGAAAAACTGTTTTTT
CASIGTGGNEKLFF
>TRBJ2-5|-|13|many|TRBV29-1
TGCAGCGTCCTGGACAGAGGGGGAGAGACCCAGTACTTC
CSVLDRGGETQYF
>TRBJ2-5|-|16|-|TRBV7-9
TGTGCCAGCAGCTTAGTGGGCTTCACGAGGAGGGAGACCCGGTACTTC
CASSLVGFTRRETRYF
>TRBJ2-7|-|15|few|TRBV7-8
TGTGCCAGCAGCTCCCGGAGGGAAATCAACTACGAGCAGTACTTC
CASSSRREINYEQYF
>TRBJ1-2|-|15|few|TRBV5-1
TGCGCCAGCAGCTGGGGCGGGGAGACGAACTATGGCTACACCTTC
CASSWGGETNYGYTF
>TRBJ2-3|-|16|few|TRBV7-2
TGTGCCAGCAGCTTACGTGCTAGCTTTTGGGCAGATACGCAGTATTTT
CASSLRASFWADTQYF
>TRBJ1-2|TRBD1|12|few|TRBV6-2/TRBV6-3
TGTGCCAGTCTGACAGGGGAGAGAGGCTACACCTTC
CASLTGERGYTF
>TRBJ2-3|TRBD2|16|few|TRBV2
TGTGCCAGCAGGGAGAGGACTAGCGGACTTACGGATACGCAGTATTTT
CASRERTSGLTDTQYF
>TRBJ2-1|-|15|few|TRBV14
TGTGCCAGCAGCCAAGTCAGGAGCTCCTACAATGAGCAGTTCTTC
CASSQVRSSYNEQFF
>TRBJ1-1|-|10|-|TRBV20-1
TGCAGTGCTAGACCCCCAGAAGCTTTCTTT
CSARPPEAFF
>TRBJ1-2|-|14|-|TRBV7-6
TGTGCCAGCAGCTTATTAACAGACTACTATGGCTACACCTTC
CASSLLTDYYGYTF